The 28 T cell receptor beta chains presented below share a single source sample, sequenced in a study of blood T cell repertoires in COVID-19 (dated by TCRdb to 2020 to 2021). Receptor amplification or capture employed the immunoSEQ multiplex PCR assay. In TCRdb, the immuneACCESS table is reduced to in-frame sequences with V and J assigned. These tables do not hold every clone; where another copy was compared, an unresolved V gene accounts for under half, and the others remain unexplained. This sample has approximately 110,000 clones in its table, and about 85% of those were observed once. In total, the top ten clones hold around 3% of the sample. What was sequenced was peripheral blood. These TCRs come from a woman older than 75 with COVID-19, enrolled during active disease.

The CDR3 DNA sequence: TGTGCCAGCAGTTACTCGGCAGGGGGGATTGGCACTGAAGCTTTCTTT. It codes for CASSYSAGGIGTEAFF. The rearrangement joins TRBV6-2 or TRBV6-3 to TRBJ1-1, with 7 bases aligning to TRBD1. J gave up 4 bases and V 0 bases, and 8 bases lay outside the gene matches. The CDR3 is made up of 16 amino acids. Germline-derived CDR1 and CDR2 are MNHEY and SVGEGT.

This clone was found once. The gene calls are TRBV7-3 and TRBJ2-3; 11 bases are shared with TRBD2. Germline CDR1 and CDR2: SGHTA and FQGTGA. This CDR3 region has 15 residues. Trimming at V came to 5 bases and at J to 2 bases, leaving 3 bases not matched to a gene. CDR3 sequence: CASSRTSGSTDTQYF. CDR3 bases: TGTGCCAGCAGCCGGACTAGCGGGTCCACAGATACGCAGTATTTT. Filled out from reference TRBV7-3 and TRBJ2-3, the complete variable domain reads GAGVSQTPSNKVTEKGKYVELRCDPISGHTALYWYRQSLGQGPEFLIYFQGTGAADDSGLPNDRFFAVRPEGSVSTLKIQRTERGDSAVYLCASSRTSGSTDTQYFGPGTRLTVL.

This clone was seen just once. The V gene is TRBV5-1, the J gene TRBJ2-5; TRBD2 might be the D (5 bases). Germline-derived CDR1 and CDR2 are SGHRS and YFSETQ. The CDR3 spans 13 residues. Trimming cost V 8 bases and J 1 base, with 12 bases left between them. The CDR3 DNA follows: TGCGCCAGTAAGAGGGCAGGCCAAGAGACCCAGTACTTC. It translates to CASKRAGQETQYF.

V and J are TRBV20-1 and TRBJ2-2, with D uncertain. CDR1 DFQATT and CDR2 SNEGSKA come from the germline V gene (reference sequence). V was cut by 3 bases and J by 11 bases, with 10 bases left in between. The CDR3 length is 11 residues. CDR3 sequence: CSARWRAELFF. DNA for the CDR3: TGCAGTGCTAGGTGGAGAGCTGAGCTGTTTTTT.

This sequence joins TRBV4-1 and TRBJ2-1; 9 bases agree with TRBD2. The germline CDR1 and CDR2 sequences are MGHRA and YSYEKL. There are 16 residues in the CDR3. Germline trimming cut 4 bases from V and 6 bases from J; bases unmatched to any gene: 10. CDR3 coding DNA: TGCGCCAGCAGCCCCCCAATGGCGGGAGGGTCCAATGAGCAGTTCTTC. Translation gives CASSPPMAGGSNEQFF.

The chain uses TRBV4-3 and TRBJ1-5, with D tentatively TRBD1 (5 bases). The CDR3 consists of 15 residues. In germline, CDR1 is LGHNA, CDR2 YSLEER. The germline V and J ends were trimmed by 0 bases and 3 bases, with 9 bases remaining between them. The CDR3 nucleotides read TGCGCCAGCAGCCAAGATGGGGCCGTCAATCAGCCCCAGCATTTT. It is translated as CASSQDGAVNQPQHF.

V usage is TRBV13 and J usage is TRBJ1-2; 9 bases fit TRBD1. The junction had 10 bases not matched to a gene; V was cut back by 5 bases and J by 0 bases. Germline V gene data show CDR1 as PRHDT and CDR2 as FYEKMQ (reference sequence). The CDR3 contains 17 residues. CDR3 in amino acids: CASSLRGRDRANYGYTF. DNA of the CDR3: TGTGCCAGCAGCCTCCGGGGGAGGGACAGGGCTAACTATGGCTACACCTTC.

This clone has just a few counts. The chain is built from TRBV28 and TRBJ1-1, with a weak D call TRBD1 (6 bases). V was trimmed by 6 bases and J by 5 bases, leaving 16 bases between them. CDR3 length: 14 amino acids. From germline, CDR1 is MDHEN and CDR2 SYDVKM. CDR3 DNA sequence: TGTGCCAGCAGAAATTTAGGGGGGGCGACTGAAGCTTTCTTT. Translation gives CASRNLGGATEAFF.

In DNA, the CDR3 is TGTGCCAGCTCATCGCTGACATTTTACGAGCAGTACTTC. This encodes CASSSLTFYEQYF. This chain joins TRBV18 and TRBJ2-7; D is undetermined. The CDR3 runs to 13 residues. Germline lookup yields CDR1 KGHSH and CDR2 LQKENI. Trimming cost V 5 bases and J 4 bases, with 12 bases left between them.

The chain employs TRBV21-1 and TRBJ2-7; the D segment call TRBD2 is taken from the table without a DNA check. TRBV21-1 has pseudogene status. The CDR3 covers 10 residues. Here the CDR3 reads CASSKEQQYF. The CDR3 DNA sequence: TGTGCCAGCAGCAAAGAGCAGCAGTACTTC.

The J gene is TRBJ2-1, the V gene TRBV5-4; 8 bases map to TRBD2. The J segment lost 1 base and the V segment lost 0 bases, leaving 6 bases of the junction unmatched. The CDR3 covers 17 residues. Germline CDR1 SGHNT, CDR2 YYREEE (reference sequence). Here the CDR3 reads CASSLGGSGESYNEQFF. The CDR3, as DNA: TGTGCCAGCAGCTTGGGCGGTAGCGGGGAATCCTACAATGAGCAGTTCTTC.

This clone was detected once. The chain uses TRBV28 and TRBJ2-3, with D possibly being TRBD2 (6 bases). Germline CDR1 and CDR2: MDHEN and SYDVKM. The CDR3 runs to 14 residues. The V gene lost 6 bases and the J gene lost 0 bases, with 10 bases spanning the gap. This CDR3 reads CASRGSGSTDTQYF. DNA for the CDR3: TGTGCCAGCAGGGGAAGCGGGAGCACAGATACGCAGTATTTT.

The gene calls are TRBV6-1 and TRBJ2-4, with TRBD1 matching 7 bases. Germline CDR1 reads MNHNS; CDR2 reads SASEGT. The V segment lost 0 bases and the J segment 7 bases; nucleotides outside the gene matches: 3. There are 14 residues in the CDR3. CDR3: CASSEAGTVNIQYF. The CDR3 DNA reads TGTGCCAGCAGTGAAGCGGGGACAGTCAACATTCAGTACTTC.

The rearrangement links TRBV3-1 (or the pseudogene TRBV3-2) to TRBJ2-5; 8 bases are shared with TRBD2. CDR3 length: 14 amino acids. With 1 base clipped from V and 7 bases from J, the junction kept 5 bases outside the gene matches. Germline CDR1 reads LGHDT; CDR2 reads YNNKEL (reference sequence). CDR3: CASSQAQRETTQYF. In DNA form, the CDR3 reads TGTGCCAGCAGCCAAGCCCAGCGGGAGACGACCCAGTACTTC.

CDR3 coding DNA: TGCGCCAGCGGACCGGGACTTCTACCAACGAGCTCCTACGAGCAGTACTTC. Translated: CASGPGLLPTSSYEQYF. The gene calls are TRBV5-1 and TRBJ2-7; a weak D match, TRBD2 (6 bases). Trimming took 7 bases from V and 0 from J, leaving 23 bases between them. The CDR3 is made up of 17 amino acids. Germline values: CDR1 SGHRS, CDR2 YFSETQ.

This chain connects TRBV27 to TRBJ2-1; tentative D call: TRBD2 (6 bases). The CDR3 is 15 residues long. Germline assignment: CDR1 MNHEY and CDR2 SMNVEV (reference sequence). V shed 4 bases and J shed 3 bases, with 13 bases lying between them. CDR3 sequence reads: CASSSRLSGYNEQFF. The CDR3 DNA follows: TGTGCCAGCAGTTCCCGGCTTAGCGGCTACAATGAGCAGTTCTTC.

This rearrangement joins TRBV2 to TRBJ2-4, with TRBD2 matching over 10 bases. Looked up from germline, CDR1 is SNHLY and CDR2 is FYNNEI. The ends lost 6 bases at V and 2 bases at J; junction bases unmatched: 13. The CDR3 is 18 amino acids. The CDR3 region has the DNA TGTGCCAGCAGGCGGATTTTTGAGCGGGAGGGGACCAAAAACATTCAGTACTTC. This sequence encodes CASRRIFEREGTKNIQYF.

The chain has TRBV6-2 or TRBV6-3 and TRBJ1-3; 11 bases agree with TRBD1. The germline V gene has CDR1 MNHEY and CDR2 SVGEGT. The CDR3 length is 17 residues. V shed 6 bases, J shed 1 base, and the junction held 8 bases outside the gene matches. The DNA for the CDR3 is TGTGCCAGCAGCGACGGACAGGGGGCCCAGTCTGGAAACACCATATATTTT. It encodes CASSDGQGAQSGNTIYF.

This chain joins TRBV11-2 and TRBJ2-3; 9 positions match TRBD2. The V gene end was trimmed by 5 bases and the J gene end by 1 base; junction bases not matched to a gene: 7. The germline CDR1 and CDR2 sequences are SGHAT and FQNNGV. The CDR3 length is 16 residues. CDR3: CASSQTSGPRTDTQYF. DNA of the CDR3: TGTGCCAGCAGCCAAACTAGCGGGCCCCGCACAGATACGCAGTATTTT.

J is TRBJ2-7 and V is TRBV5-8; 13 bases are a match to TRBD2. Germline lookup yields CDR1 SGHTS and CDR2 YDEGEE. The CDR3 contains 15 residues. V dropped 4 bases and J dropped 4; count of bases not matched to a gene: 5. DNA of the CDR3: TGTGCCAGCAGCCCCGGACTAGCGGGAGCATACGAGCAGTACTTC. Its translation is CASSPGLAGAYEQYF.

V usage is TRBV2 and J usage is TRBJ1-5; TRBD1 matches 7 bases. The CDR3 extends over 13 amino acids. Germline loops: CDR1 SNHLY, CDR2 FYNNEI. V lost 3 bases and J lost 7; bases outside the gene matches: 3. The CDR3 nucleotides read TGTGCCAGCAGTGACGACAGGGTACAGCCCCAGCATTTT. It yields the protein CASSDDRVQPQHF.

The chain employs TRBV2 and TRBJ2-7, with 7 positions matching TRBD1. The length of the CDR3 is 12 residues. The germline CDR1 and CDR2 sequences are SNHLY and FYNNEI. Trimming took 2 bases from V and 12 from J; bases not matched to a gene: 7. The CDR3 spells CASSETGAPLYF. The CDR3 nucleotides are TGTGCCAGCAGTGAAACAGGGGCACCGCTGTACTTC.

V is TRBV5-6 and J is TRBJ1-2; D is unresolved. This CDR3 is built from 14 residues. V gave up 0 bases and J gave up 7 bases, with 13 bases separating them. CDR1 and CDR2 from the germline V gene are SGHDT and YYEEEE. The CDR3 is CASSLGVREGGYTF. As DNA, the CDR3 is TGTGCCAGCAGCTTGGGAGTTAGGGAGGGTGGCTACACCTTC.

The chain recombines TRBV24-1 with TRBJ2-5; TRBD1 matches 7 bases. In germline, CDR1 is KGHDR, CDR2 SFDVKD. CDR3 length equals 15 residues. Trimming removed 4 bases from V and 3 bases from J; junction bases left unmatched: 7. Here the CDR3 DNA reads TGTGCCACCAGTGACCACGGTACAGGGGAAGAGACCCAGTACTTC. It translates to CATSDHGTGEETQYF.

This chain uses TRBV5-4 with TRBJ1-2; weak D call: TRBD1 (6 bases). From germline, CDR1 is SGHNT and CDR2 YYREEE (reference sequence). The germline V and J ends were trimmed by 4 bases and 0 bases, with 13 bases remaining between them. CDR3 size: 15 residues. The CDR3 coding sequence is TGTGCCAGCAGCCCCCCCGGACAGCCTAACTATGGCTACACCTTC. Translating gives CASSPPGQPNYGYTF.

The chain employs TRBV21-1 and TRBJ2-5; the table assigns TRBD1, which was not confirmed against the DNA. TRBV21-1 is labeled a pseudogene. The CDR3 sequence is 15 residues long. Here the CDR3 reads CASSSWTGRSETQYF. In DNA, the CDR3 is TGTGCCAGCAGCAGTTGGACAGGGAGGAGCGAGACCCAGTACTTC.

The rearrangement joins TRBV10-3 to TRBJ2-1; 9 bases match TRBD2. The germline V gene has CDR1 ENHRY and CDR2 SYGVKD. V was clipped by 2 bases and J by 0 bases; unmatched bases: 11. CDR3 length: 19 amino acids. The CDR3 bases are TGTGCCATCAGTGAGGGGGGGCTAGCGGGAATGGGCTCCTACAATGAGCAGTTCTTC. It translates to CAISEGGLAGMGSYNEQFF.

This clone was seen only once. A read error may account for a junction end that differs from germline. This chain links TRBV11-2 with TRBJ2-3, with D perhaps matching TRBD2 (6 bases). Germline V gene lookup returns CDR1 SGHAT and CDR2 FQNNGV. This CDR3 is 15 amino acids long. The CDR3 coding sequence is TGTGCCAGCAGCTTAGAAGGCTGGGGTTCAGGAGTGGGGGGTTTT. Translating it yields CASSLEGWGSGVGGF.